This T cell receptor (beta chain) was obtained from a study of graft-versus-host responses after intestinal transplantation (dated by TCRdb to 2020 to 2022). For the study in its entirety: The transplants that recipients got were multivisceral, liver-intestinal, or isolated intestinal. Anti-thymocyte globulin induction was given to all recipients, followed by maintenance tacrolimus and steroids for two to three years. Graft-versus-host and host-versus-graft alloreactive T cell clones were tracked in the graft, circulation and bone marrow after intestinal transplantation using bulk TCR-beta CDR3 sequencing. Alloreactive clones were identified by sequencing pre-transplant mixed lymphocyte reaction products and comparing them with unstimulated pre-transplant donor and recipient T cells. The cohort enrolled some 23 intestinal transplant recipients, one of whom was a retransplant, and 3 patients without pretransplant specimens were excluded. Donor T cell macrochimerism was defined as a peak of at least 4% donor T cells among recipient peripheral blood mononuclear cells. Rather than being sequenced by the commercial service, samples from a few later patients were sequenced in-house on an Illumina MiSeq and processed with MiXCR.

The germline V gene encodes CDR1 LNHDA and CDR2 SQIVND (reference sequence). Taken from cysteine to phenylalanine, the CDR3 has 14 residues. Kept here is only the CDR3 DNA, which spans 42 bases and is read in frame from base 1. For this chain, trimming is 6 bases at the V end and 7 bases at the J end, and the number of junction bases without a gene match is 11. This clone turned up a few times. Base qualities are not provided; no much larger clone lies one nucleotide away. Library preparation used the immunoSEQ multiplex PCR assay. In most patients, genomic DNA was isolated using the Qiagen DNeasy Blood and Tissue Kit and sent frozen to Adaptive Biotechnologies for TCR sequencing. High-throughput TCR-beta CDR3 sequencing of genomic DNA from most patients was performed by Adaptive Biotechnologies. Concerning the study's data processing: Adaptive's ImmunoSEQ software was the source of the TCR sequencing data for 18 patients, while a few other patients were processed with MiXCR and VDJtools. To correct CD4 versus CD8 sorting errors, sequences present in both subsets at a frequency ratio below 5:1 were removed. CDR3 nucleotide sequences shared between donor and recipient were removed because their origin could not be assigned. Alloreactive clones required at least 2-fold expansion over unstimulated cells and minimum CFSE-low frequency of 0.002% (template counts) or 0.001% (read counts). Mappable clones were those detected in sequenced pre-transplant spleen, lymph node, or MLR CFSE-low populations of the donor or recipient. The cumulative frequency of alloreactive clones was calculated as a percentage of all sequences, weighted by copy number. This immuneACCESS table, as held by TCRdb, lists in-frame sequences with V and J called but not all clones. Of the missing ones, under half trace to an unresolved V gene in checked studies; the others have no known cause. V and J calls and clone size are as listed in that table; D and trimming were resolved from the DNA. This sample is represented by around 7,000 clones; 30% to 35% of them were singletons. Around 4% of the sample is taken by the ten largest.

Study-level results and caveats: Early after transplant, declines in HvG clones were associated with peak levels of circulating GvH clones. GvH clones were detected in recipient bone marrow, and some appeared earlier in ileal mucosa or blood, consistent with an intestinal mucosal origin. Conclusions were limited by the relatively low number and heterogeneity of intestinal transplant patients. In the allografts of patients with donor T cell macrochimerism, GvH to HvG T cell clonal ratios were high.

The sample's time point, from its label and the paper: cells obtained before transplantation from donor or recipient. In the mixed lymphocyte reactions, roughly 200,000 CFSE-labeled pre-transplant responders were plated with roughly 200,000 irradiated violet-dye-labeled stimulators and cultured for approximately six days. Proliferating CD3+CD4+CFSE-low and CD3+CD8+CFSE-low responder cells were FACS-sorted on a BD Influx sorter after the mixed lymphocyte reaction. The chain couples TRBV19 to TRBJ1-2, with TRBD1 matching 7 junction bases. This receptor was obtained from a human patient who was an organ donor for intestinal transplantation. The source was alloreactive CD8+ T cells from a mixed lymphocyte reaction culture, collected before transplantation. The cell subset or site label, read with the paper, signifies: CFSE-low proliferating T cells sorted from approximately 6-day pre-transplant mixed lymphocyte reaction (GvH or HvG direction). The CDR3 region: CASSLNRGSTGYTF. The nucleotides are TGTGCCAGTAGCCTGAACAGGGGTTCAACTGGCTACACCTTC.